This T cell receptor (beta chain) derives from a study of vaccination and CD4 T cells after COVID-19 (dated 2022 in TCRdb). With regard to the full study: Convalescent patients had a positive SARS-CoV-2 result on nasal swab PCR, and of these patients, 8 or 9 had mild disease and one had severe disease. Six males and four females were included in the convalescent cohort, with two Hispanic individuals, seven Caucasians, two Asians and one multiracial person represented. Two doses of either the Pfizer-BioNTech BNT162b2 vaccine (n=8) or the Moderna mRNA-1273 vaccine (n=2) were administered to participants. Post-COVID blood samples were collected from convalescent patients a median of roughly 100 days after diagnosis, with a range of about 35 to 170 days. Post-vaccine blood samples were collected a median of about 72 days after the second vaccine dose, ranging from roughly 13 to 241 days. The cultures were stimulated with overlapping spike peptide pools from SARS-CoV-2 and from the common cold coronaviruses HCoV-NL63, HCoV-OC43 and HCoV-229E. As controls, cultures received a CEFX viral epitope pool (the positive control), an HIV-1 Nef peptide pool (the negative control), or no peptide at all. The spike-specific CD4+ TCR repertoire was compared before and after mRNA vaccination in about nine COVID-19 convalescent patients and a handful of infection-naive healthy vaccine recipients. General study outcomes and caveats: Of the vaccine-specific clones in convalescent patients, 304 of 307, or nearly all, reacted only to SARS-CoV-2 spike and did not cross-react with common cold coronaviruses. The median count of SARS-CoV-2-reactive clonotypes went up from 20 to 25 after infection to 30 to 40 after vaccination, although the change was not significant. In convalescent patients, a median about 86% of post-vaccine SARS-CoV-2-reactive clones were detected only after vaccination, and vaccine-specific priming was suggested by this finding. Only a relatively small number of convalescent patients were included in the study, and early timepoints following natural infection were not analyzed.

Details on this clonotype: Its specific antigen is unknown. No qualities accompany the bases; no much larger clone lies one base away.

The library was made by PCR. TCR sequencing of DNA from cultured CD4+ T cells used the Oncomine TCR Beta short-read assay at the Johns Hopkins FTIC core. Genomic DNA was extracted from the cultured CD4+ T cells with the QIAamp micro DNA kit. Oncomine TCR Beta libraries from cultured CD4+ T cells were pooled using unique dual indexes and sequenced on an Illumina iSeq 100. The study's processing was this. Non-productive sequences were removed, and CDR3s not starting with C, not ending with F or W, or shorter than 7 amino acids were discarded. The MANAFEST web application identified antigen-specific clonotypes by comparing peptide-stimulated wells against reference wells and other culture wells. An FDR below 0.05, an odds ratio above 5, and a productive frequency above 0.1% in at least two of three replicate wells were required for clones to be considered positive. A clonotype was classed as cross-reactive if the clonotype showed significant expansion both in SARS-CoV-2 spike wells and in at least one common cold coronavirus spike condition. Using R version 3.6.1, CDR3 homology was evaluated through Levenshtein distances (stringdist) along with unrooted phylogenetic trees (ape). Using fastp at Q25 and MiXCR, TCRdb reprocessed the public reads and kept productive beta chains. Each CDR3 protein appears once, grouped with its most common genes and DNA. Clone size and V and J calls follow TCRdb, not the original study. In all, the sample holds 7,600 or so distinct CDR3 sequences, and 20% to 25% of those were seen once. The ten largest clonotypes hold 20% to 25% of the sample.

The treatment or condition label of this sample denotes: approximately 10-day PBMC culture with coronavirus spike peptide pools or control peptides (ViraFEST assay). The ViraFEST assay, used in the study, expanded antigen-specific T cells with peptide pools and then identified the expanded clonotypes through TCR sequencing. Positive SARS-CoV-2 PCR tests in the convalescent patients dated from March to December 2020, before Alpha, Beta and Delta variants emerged in the United States. PBMCs were cultured at two million per well in IMDM supplemented with 5% human AB serum and around 9.5 IU/ml IL-2, with roughly 10 ug/ml peptide pools added. On days 3 and 7, half of the culture medium was replaced with fresh IL-2-containing medium. Once the cells had been in culture for around ten days, the EasySep CD4+ T cell isolation kit was used to isolate CD4+ T cells by negative selection. Ficoll-Paque Plus gradient centrifugation was used to isolate PBMCs from whole blood, and the isolated PBMCs were then either used fresh or cryopreserved at -140C. Culture conditions were generally each tested in triplicate wells.

CDR1 and CDR2 are drawn from the germline V gene: SGHVS, FQNEAQ. Its CDR3 holds 14 amino acids, cysteine through phenylalanine. Left in the record is the CDR3 DNA by itself, 42 bases read in frame from the first base. Between the V and J ends, shortened by 3 bases and 5 bases respectively, the junction contains 12 bases. The receptor was isolated from a human donor who had recovered from COVID-19. The chain is made from TRBV7-8 and TRBJ2-3; a confident D gene designation cannot be given. The sample consisted of CD4+ T cells from blood, cultured in vitro, taken after SARS-CoV-2 vaccination. CDR3 reads: CASSFRALEDTQYF. The DNA is as follows: TGTGCCAGCAGCTTTAGGGCCCTCGAAGATACGCAGTATTTT. The reference TRBV7-8 and TRBJ2-3 proteins fill in what lies around the CDR3, so the full variable domain reads GAGVSQSPRYKVAKRGQDVALRCDPISGHVSLFWYQQALGQGPEFLTYFQNEAQLDKSGLPSDRFFAERPEGSVSTLKIQRTQQEDSAVYLCASSFRALEDTQYFGPGTRLTVL.